These 26 T cell receptor beta chains came from one sample sequenced in a study of blood T cells in healthy people across ages. Alongside a J-beta primer mix, a sample-barcoded 5' primer served in a second PCR lasting about 7 to 12 cycles. TCRdb ran MiXCR on the 5' RACE reads and lists one entry per CDR3 protein. The sample comprises roughly 700,000 distinct CDR3 sequences, over 45% of which are singletons, and about 32% rests with the top ten. The sequenced sample was blood. These receptors were collected from a woman aged 60-75 years in good health.

On this clonotype itself: One base away lies a much larger clone, so this may be a sequencing read error. This chain uses TRBV4-3 with TRBJ2-7; D possibly uses TRBD1 or TRBD2 (5 bases each). Between the trimmed V and J ends, which lost 0 bases and 5 bases, there was a span of 20 bases. Germline V CDR1 and CDR2: LGHNA, YSLEER. This CDR3 contains 17 residues. Here the CDR3 DNA reads TGCGCCAGCAGCCAAGAAACGCTGGCAGGGAGAAACGACGAGCAGTACTTC. Residues: CASSQETLAGRNDEQYF.

This clonotype was recorded at least ten times. The chain recombines TRBV20-1 with TRBJ2-5, with 12 positions matching TRBD2. Trimming took 3 bases from V and 3 from J; bases not matched to a gene: 5. From germline, CDR1 is DFQATT and CDR2 SNEGSKA (reference sequence). This CDR3 spans 15 amino acids. The CDR3 sequence: CSARKRTSGEETQYF. The CDR3 coding sequence is TGCAGTGCTAGGAAAAGGACTAGCGGGGAAGAGACCCAGTACTTC.

This chain connects TRBV27 to TRBJ2-6, with D perhaps TRBD1 (6 bases). The CDR3 length is 17 residues. The V gene lost 8 bases and the J gene lost 1 base, with 18 bases spanning the gap. Germline V lookup: CDR1 MNHEY, CDR2 SMNVEV (reference sequence). For the CDR3, the DNA is TGTGCCAGCGCGTGGGGACACAAGGAGTCTGGGGCCAACGTCCTGACTTTC. The encoded protein is CASAWGHKESGANVLTF.

This clonotype has a single count. The chain links TRBV7-3 to TRBJ2-2; 7 bases match TRBD1. This CDR3 region has 15 residues. The junction had 3 bases not matched to a gene; V was cut back by 5 bases and J by 0 bases. Germline assignment: CDR1 SGHTA and CDR2 FQGTGA. The CDR3 reads CASSRDRTNTGELFF. CDR3 coding DNA: TGTGCCAGCAGCCGGGACAGAACGAACACCGGGGAGCTGTTTTTT.

This clonotype has just a few counts. The chain employs TRBV10-3 and TRBJ2-1, with 7 positions matching TRBD1. The CDR3 consists of 15 residues. Trimming took 3 bases from V and 7 from J; bases not matched to a gene: 9. CDR1 is ENHRY, CDR2 SYGVKD, per germline. DNA for the CDR3: TGTGCCATCAGTGACGTGACAGGGTGGACAAATGAGCAGTTCTTC. It translates to CAISDVTGWTNEQFF.

The chain carries TRBV3-1 and TRBJ2-1; D is ambiguous. The CDR3 has 13 residues. The V gene's germline CDR1 is LGHDT and CDR2 YNNKEL (reference sequence). Trimming shortened V by 0 bases and J by 8 bases, and 8 bases separated the two germline ends. The CDR3 DNA follows: TGTGCCAGCAGCCAAGATCTTAGACATGAGCAGTTCTTC. Its protein is CASSQDLRHEQFF.

This clonotype was seen a handful of times. The chain recombines TRBV12-3 or TRBV12-4 with TRBJ2-5; D tentatively fits TRBD1 or TRBD2 (5 bases each). The CDR3 spans 12 residues. Trimming removed 11 bases from V and 7 bases from J, with 17 bases in between. The CDR3 DNA reads TGTGCCTGTAATTCTTTGAGGGGGACCCAGTACTTC. Encoded protein: CACNSLRGTQYF.

With regard to this clonotype: A read error may explain this, as a much larger clone is one base away. The rearrangement joins TRBV2 to TRBJ2-1; maybe TRBD2 (5 bases). The CDR3 covers 13 residues. The germline V gene has CDR1 SNHLY and CDR2 FYNNEI. This CDR3 reads CASSDGGYNEHFF. As DNA, the CDR3 is TGTGCCAGCAGTGACGGCGGGTACAATGAGCATTTCTTC.

The chain recombines TRBV7-9 with TRBJ2-4; TRBD1 is a possible D gene (5 bases). The J call may be wrong; the DNA end is better matched by TRBJ2-7. Per the germline V gene, CDR1 is SEHNR and CDR2 is FQNEAQ (reference sequence). This CDR3 region has 14 residues. For the CDR3, the DNA is TGTGCCAGCAGCCTTTTCGACAGAAAGTACGAGCAGTACTTC. Protein product: CASSLFDRKYEQYF.

There are a few counts of this clonotype. The rearrangement links TRBV12-3 or TRBV12-4 to TRBJ2-5, with 12 positions matching TRBD2. This CDR3 region has 16 residues. V shed 5 bases and J 4 bases; nucleotides not matched to a gene: 8. CDR3 sequence: CASSPRLAGEGETQYF. CDR3 DNA sequence: TGTGCCAGCAGTCCGAGACTAGCGGGAGAGGGAGAGACCCAGTACTTC.

V gene TRBV4-3 combines with J gene TRBJ2-6; perhaps TRBD1 as D (6 bases). Trimming took 5 bases from V and 1 from J, leaving 15 bases between them. Germline lookup yields CDR1 LGHNA and CDR2 YSLEER. The CDR3 covers 17 residues. The CDR3 reads CASSSIRTGSGANVLTF. The DNA for the CDR3 is TGCGCCAGCAGCTCAATAAGAACAGGGTCTGGGGCCAACGTCCTGACTTTC.

V and J are TRBV20-1 and TRBJ1-2; D not certain. This CDR3 is built from 11 residues. Germline V CDR1 and CDR2: DFQATT, SNEGSKA (reference sequence). The CDR3 bases are TGCAGCGTAGCCCCTAACTATGGCTACACCTTC. Residues: CSVAPNYGYTF.

The chain is built from TRBV28 and TRBJ1-5; no clear D. CDR1 and CDR2 from the germline V gene are MDHEN and SYDVKM. CDR3 length: 12 residues. V was cut by 5 bases and J by 6 bases, with 8 bases left in between. The CDR3 region is CASSPVGQPQHF. CDR3 coding DNA: TGTGCCAGCAGTCCCGTGGGTCAGCCCCAGCATTTT.

The gene calls are TRBV25-1 and TRBJ2-3, with TRBD2 matching over 15 bases. The CDR3 contains 16 residues. CDR1 and CDR2 (germline): MGHDK, SYGVNS. After removal of 1 base from V and 8 bases from J, the junction contained 4 bases not matched to a gene. CDR3 residues: CASSEFRGLAGGTQYF. CDR3 nucleotides: TGTGCCAGCAGTGAATTTCGGGGACTAGCGGGGGGTACGCAGTATTTT.

This clonotype occurred a few times. This chain connects TRBV29-1 to TRBJ2-7; tentatively, D is TRBD1 or TRBD2 (5 bases each). In germline, CDR1 is SQVTM, CDR2 ANQGSEA. CDR3 length: 14 residues. The germline V and J ends were trimmed by 6 bases and 0 bases, with 15 bases remaining between them. This CDR3 reads CSVAGTGASYEQYF. CDR3 DNA: TGCAGCGTCGCTGGGACCGGAGCCTCCTACGAGCAGTACTTC.

The V call is TRBV20-1, the J call TRBJ2-1, with a weak D call TRBD1 (5 bases). Trimming removed 0 bases from V and 7 bases from J, with 16 bases in between. This CDR3 contains 15 residues. Per germline, CDR1 DFQATT and CDR2 SNEGSKA (reference sequence). The CDR3 DNA sequence: TGCAGTGCTAGAGACCCAGGGAAGGGCGATAATGAGCAGTTCTTC. Protein product: CSARDPGKGDNEQFF.

The chain recombines TRBV20-1 with TRBJ2-1; D perhaps matches TRBD2 (5 bases). CDR1 is DFQATT and CDR2 is SNEGSKA in the germline V gene (reference sequence). The CDR3 loop spans 16 amino acids. Trimming shortened V by 0 bases and J by 9 bases, and 21 bases separated the two germline ends. The CDR3 is CSAREDLARVLGEQFF. The CDR3 DNA is TGCAGTGCTAGAGAGGATCTAGCCCGGGTGCTGGGTGAGCAGTTCTTC.

The V gene is TRBV7-2, the J gene TRBJ2-7, with a tentative D call TRBD2 (5 bases). Germline loops: CDR1 SGHTA, CDR2 FQGNSA. Trimming left V 1 base short and J 6 bases short, with 10 bases between. The CDR3 is made up of 13 amino acids. The CDR3 region is CASSLEASSEQYF. CDR3 nucleotides: TGTGCCAGCAGCTTAGAGGCTAGCTCCGAGCAGTACTTC.

This clonotype has only one observation. The J gene is TRBJ2-1, the V gene TRBV4-2; possible D gene TRBD1, 5 bases. Germline CDR1 LGHNA, CDR2 YNFKEQ. This CDR3 comprises 11 residues. Trimming left V 0 bases short and J 13 bases short, with 7 bases between. DNA of the CDR3: TGTGCCAGCAGCCAAGATGGACACCAGTTCTTC. This codes for CASSQDGHQFF.

To note about this clonotype: Germline is not matched at one junction end, which may reflect a read error. This chain joins TRBV20-1 and TRBJ2-3, with D tentatively TRBD2 (6 bases). Germline CDR1 DFQATT, CDR2 SNEGSKA (reference sequence). This CDR3 region has 13 residues. The CDR3 sequence: CSTSVAGTDTQYF. For the CDR3, the DNA is TGCAGTACTAGTGTAGCGGGCACAGATACGCAGTATTTT.

This clonotype appeared a few times. This chain uses TRBV10-3 with TRBJ2-2; 10 nucleotides match TRBD1. The ends lost 8 bases at V and 2 bases at J; junction bases unmatched: 5. Germline-derived CDR1 and CDR2 are ENHRY and SYGVKD. The CDR3 sequence is 15 residues long. The CDR3: CAILSTGGNTGELFF. CDR3 coding DNA: TGTGCCATCCTTTCGACAGGGGGCAACACCGGGGAGCTGTTTTTT.

The chain combines TRBV20-1 with TRBJ1-5; 8 bases map to TRBD1. This CDR3 is 14 amino acids long. The V gene end was trimmed by 3 bases and the J gene end by 4 bases; junction bases not matched to a gene: 5. The germline V gene encodes CDR1 DFQATT and CDR2 SNEGSKA (reference sequence). The CDR3 protein is CSARVQGANQPQHF. The CDR3 nucleotides are TGCAGTGCTAGGGTTCAGGGGGCTAATCAGCCCCAGCATTTT.

On this clonotype itself: An end of the junction differs from the germline gene, which may be a read error. The rearrangement uses TRBV20-1 and TRBJ2-4; 7 positions match TRBD1. Matching the DNA end better, TRBJ2-7 makes the J call doubtful. The CDR3 extends over 13 amino acids. Per the germline V gene, CDR1 is DFQATT and CDR2 is SNEGSKA (reference sequence). The CDR3 DNA follows: TGCAGTACTAGTACAGGGGATTCCTACGAGCAGTACTTC. It encodes CSTSTGDSYEQYF.

Details on this clonotype: At one end the junction does not follow the germline gene, possibly because of a read error. This chain joins TRBV20-1 and TRBJ2-1; no clear D. The closer fit of TRBJ2-7 to the DNA end suggests the J call may be wrong. CDR3 size: 14 residues. Germline values: CDR1 DFQATT, CDR2 SNEGSKA (reference sequence). This chain's CDR3 is CSARGRSSYNEQYF. The DNA of the CDR3 is TGCAGCGCTAGAGGACGGAGCTCCTACAATGAGCAGTACTTC.

The J gene is TRBJ2-7, the V gene TRBV5-1, with 8 nucleotides matching TRBD2. This CDR3 contains 15 residues. Unmatched junction bases numbered 12, after V lost 6 bases and J lost 4 bases. CDR1 and CDR2 from the germline V gene are SGHRS and YFSETQ. The CDR3 loop is CASIPTSGTIYEQYF. CDR3 coding DNA: TGCGCCAGCATCCCCACTAGCGGTACTATATACGAGCAGTACTTC. Variable domain in full (rest from reference TRBV5-1 and TRBJ2-7): KAGVTQTPRYLIKTRGQQVTLSCSPISGHRSVSWYQQTPGQGLQFLFEYFSETQRNKGNFPGRFSGRQFSNSRSEMNVSTLELGDSALYLCASIPTSGTIYEQYFGPGTRLTVT.

This chain links TRBV5-1 with TRBJ2-4; unclear D gene. The J call is uncertain, as TRBJ2-7 better fits the DNA end. The CDR3 is made up of 14 amino acids. CDR1 is SGHRS and CDR2 is YFSETQ in the germline V gene. The CDR3 protein is CASSLVADTYEQYF. CDR3 DNA sequence: TGCGCCAGCAGCTTGGTAGCTGATACCTACGAGCAGTACTTC.